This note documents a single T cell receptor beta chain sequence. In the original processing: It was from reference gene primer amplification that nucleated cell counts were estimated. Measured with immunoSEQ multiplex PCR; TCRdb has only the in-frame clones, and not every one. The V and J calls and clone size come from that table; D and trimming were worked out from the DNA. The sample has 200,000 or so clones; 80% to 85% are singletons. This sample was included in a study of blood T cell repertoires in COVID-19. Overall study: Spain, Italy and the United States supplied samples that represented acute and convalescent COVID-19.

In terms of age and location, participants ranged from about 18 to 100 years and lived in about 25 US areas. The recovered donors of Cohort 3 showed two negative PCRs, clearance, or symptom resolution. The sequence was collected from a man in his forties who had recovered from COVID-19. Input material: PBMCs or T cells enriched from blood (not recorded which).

In DNA form, the CDR3 reads TGTGCCAGCTCCACCGGGACAGTAAGCAATCAGCCCCAGCATTTT. Translated: CASSTGTVSNQPQHF. The chain carries TRBV18 and TRBJ1-5; 7 nucleotides line up with TRBD1. J gave up 1 base and V 6 bases, and 6 bases lay outside the gene matches. Germline V gene lookup returns CDR1 KGHSH and CDR2 LQKENI. The CDR3 is made up of 15 amino acids.